These T cell receptor beta chains were read from a single sample in a study of blood T cells in healthy people across ages. Each CDR3 protein is one row after TCRdb ran MiXCR on the 5' RACE reads. The sample lists about 770,000 distinct CDR3 sequences; under 45% were seen once. Sequencing was carried out using blood. The receptors stem from a man between 60 and 70 years old in good health. The CDR3 runs from the conserved cysteine through the conserved F or W. Each record gives: D gene, clone size, V gene, CDR3 length, J gene, CDR3 DNA, CDR3 protein. A D gene is named only where the DNA matches it firmly. Some rows mark clone size as missing; the rest say once, few, many or name a class of expanded clone.

d_call: -
clone_size: few
v_call: TRBV6-2/TRBV6-3
cdr3_length: 16
j_call: TRBJ2-7
cdr3_nt: TGTGCCAGCAGTTACATCTGGGTGACGGGATCCTACGAGCAGTACTTC
cdr3_aa: CASSYIWVTGSYEQYF

d_call: -
clone_size: -
v_call: TRBV25-1
cdr3_length: 16
j_call: TRBJ1-5
cdr3_nt: TGTGCCAGCAGTGAAGAAAAAGGGTCCAGCAATCAGCCCCAGCATTTT
cdr3_aa: CASSEEKGSSNQPQHF

d_call: TRBD1
clone_size: -
v_call: TRBV6-2/TRBV6-3
cdr3_length: 16
j_call: TRBJ2-7
cdr3_nt: TGTGCCAGCAGTTACCGGACAGGGGGCTTGAACAATGAGCAGTACTTC
cdr3_aa: CASSYRTGGLNNEQYF

d_call: TRBD2
clone_size: -
v_call: TRBV7-2
cdr3_length: 16
j_call: TRBJ2-3
cdr3_nt: TGTGCCAGCAGCTTAGGAGGGACTAGCGGGACACATACGCAGTATTTT
cdr3_aa: CASSLGGTSGTHTQYF

d_call: -
clone_size: few
v_call: TRBV20-1
cdr3_length: 13
j_call: TRBJ1-2
cdr3_nt: TGCAGTGCATTTGGGCAGGGAAACTATGGCTACACCTTC
cdr3_aa: CSAFGQGNYGYTF

d_call: -
clone_size: few
v_call: TRBV4-2
cdr3_length: 17
j_call: TRBJ2-4
cdr3_nt: TGTGCCAGCAGCCAAGACCCACTTTCCAGGGTTGGGGACATTCAGTACTTC
cdr3_aa: CASSQDPLSRVGDIQYF

d_call: TRBD2
clone_size: -
v_call: TRBV6-1
cdr3_length: 16
j_call: TRBJ2-7
cdr3_nt: TGTGCCAGCAGTCGTATGGTCGGGGGGACTAGCGACGAGCAGTACTTC
cdr3_aa: CASSRMVGGTSDEQYF

d_call: TRBD1
clone_size: many
v_call: TRBV29-1
cdr3_length: 11
j_call: TRBJ2-3
cdr3_nt: TGCAGCACCAGGGGGTCTAATACGCAGTATTTT
cdr3_aa: CSTRGSNTQYF

d_call: TRBD1
clone_size: -
v_call: TRBV5-1
cdr3_length: 15
j_call: TRBJ2-1
cdr3_nt: TGCGCCAGCAGAGGAACCGGGACAGAGGTCAATGAGCAGTTCTTC
cdr3_aa: CASRGTGTEVNEQFF

d_call: -
clone_size: -
v_call: TRBV7-8
cdr3_length: 15
j_call: TRBJ1-1
cdr3_nt: TGTGCCAGCAGCTTAGATATCCAACAGCCTCCGGAAGCTTTCTTT
cdr3_aa: CASSLDIQQPPEAFF

d_call: -
clone_size: few
v_call: TRBV6-2/TRBV6-3
cdr3_length: 13
j_call: TRBJ2-1
cdr3_nt: TGTGCCAGCAGTTACGGTACAGACAATGAGCAGTTCTTC
cdr3_aa: CASSYGTDNEQFF